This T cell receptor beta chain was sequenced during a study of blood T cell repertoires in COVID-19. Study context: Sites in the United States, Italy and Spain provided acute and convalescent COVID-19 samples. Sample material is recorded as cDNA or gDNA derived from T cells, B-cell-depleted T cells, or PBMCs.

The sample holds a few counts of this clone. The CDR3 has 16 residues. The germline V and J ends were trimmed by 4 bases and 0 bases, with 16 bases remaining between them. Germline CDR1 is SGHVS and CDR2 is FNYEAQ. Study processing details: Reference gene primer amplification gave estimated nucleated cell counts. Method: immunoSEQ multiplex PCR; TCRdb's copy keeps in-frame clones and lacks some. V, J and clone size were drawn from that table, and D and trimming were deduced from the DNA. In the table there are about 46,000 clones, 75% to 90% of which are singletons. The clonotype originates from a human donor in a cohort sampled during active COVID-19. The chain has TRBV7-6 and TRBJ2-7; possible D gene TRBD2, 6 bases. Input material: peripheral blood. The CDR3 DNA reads TGTGCCAGCAGCTCCCTCTCTAGCGTGAGCTCCTACGAGCAGTACTTC. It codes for CASSSLSSVSSYEQYF.